The 10 T cell receptor beta chains listed next were all sequenced from one sample in a study of OX40 agonist ivuxolimab in advanced cancers. TCRdb's copy holds only in-frame clones and misses some; the assay was immunoSEQ multiplex PCR. Counted here are around 45,000 clones, roughly 88% occurring once; the ten biggest clones make up 15% to 20%. The input for sequencing was CD4+ or CD8+ T cells sorted from blood, taken in a trial of the OX40 agonist ivuxolimab. The receptors were gathered from an adult with an advanced solid tumor such as melanoma, head and neck, liver or kidney cancer.

Only one count was recorded for this clone. The chain recombines TRBV28 with TRBJ2-1; TRBD2 aligns across 10 bases. Per the germline V gene, CDR1 is MDHEN and CDR2 is SYDVKM. This CDR3 has 15 residues. After removal of 6 bases from V and 6 bases from J, the junction contained 8 bases not matched to a gene. For the CDR3, the DNA is TGTGCCAGCAGCCCCGTAGCGGGAGGTTTCAATGAGCAGTTCTTC. Residues: CASSPVAGGFNEQFF.

This chain links TRBV4-2 with TRBJ2-7, with TRBD2 matching over 11 bases. The V gene's germline CDR1 is LGHNA and CDR2 YNFKEQ. The CDR3 spans 17 residues. Unmatched junction bases numbered 8, after V lost 0 bases and J lost 4 bases. CDR3 in DNA: TGTGCCAGCAGCCAAGAAGGAGGGCTAGCGGGAGGATACGAGCAGTACTTC. Its protein is CASSQEGGLAGGYEQYF.

This sequence joins TRBV27 and TRBJ2-3; D might be TRBD1 (5 bases). Germline CDR1 and CDR2: MNHEY and SMNVEV (reference sequence). V dropped 10 bases and J dropped 4 bases, with 12 bases sitting between them. This CDR3 spans 12 amino acids. CDR3 protein: CAIRVRADTQYF. The CDR3 DNA follows: TGTGCCATCAGGGTCCGGGCAGATACGCAGTATTTT.

This rearrangement joins TRBV28 to TRBJ1-1; D is uncertain. Germline CDR1 reads MDHEN; CDR2 reads SYDVKM. The CDR3 consists of 14 residues. Trimming took off 5 bases at V and 5 bases at J, with 15 bases between the two ends. This CDR3 reads CASSPSGGGTEAFF. CDR3 nucleotides: TGTGCCAGCAGTCCCTCCGGTGGAGGAACTGAAGCTTTCTTT.

The chain recombines TRBV27 with TRBJ2-7; D may correspond to TRBD1 or TRBD2 (5 bases each). This CDR3 has 14 amino acids. V lost 5 bases, J lost 2 bases, and 13 bases lay in between. CDR1 is MNHEY, CDR2 SMNVEV, per germline (reference sequence). CDR3 protein: CASSPSGPPYEQYF. Written as DNA, the CDR3 is TGTGCCAGCAGTCCGTCGGGGCCCCCCTACGAGCAGTACTTC.

This chain links TRBV6-5 with TRBJ1-1; D is uncertain. V was pared by 2 bases and J by 0 bases, with 13 bases between. Looked up from germline, CDR1 is MNHEY and CDR2 is SVGAGI. The CDR3 is made up of 16 amino acids. The CDR3 sequence is CASSYSRYGMNTEAFF. CDR3 nucleotide sequence: TGTGCCAGCAGTTACAGCAGGTATGGTATGAACACTGAAGCTTTCTTT.

The chain combines TRBV28 with TRBJ2-7; no firm D call. Germline loops: CDR1 MDHEN, CDR2 SYDVKM. V dropped 7 bases and J dropped 0 bases, with 10 bases sitting between them. This CDR3 contains 13 residues. CDR3 coding DNA: TGTGCCAGCAAAGGAGTAAGCTCCTACGAGCAGTACTTC. This gives the protein CASKGVSSYEQYF.

The count of this clone is one. CDR3 bases: TGTGCCAGCAGCCTGGGGGGGGTGGCTGAAGCTTTCTTT. Its translation is CASSLGGVAEAFF. This sequence joins TRBV28 and TRBJ1-1; TRBD1 is a possible D gene (5 bases). CDR3 length: 13 residues. V was pared by 6 bases and J by 6 bases, with 14 bases between. Germline lookup yields CDR1 MDHEN and CDR2 SYDVKM. Filled out from reference TRBV28 and TRBJ1-1, the complete variable domain reads DVKVTQSSRYLVKRTGEKVFLECVQDMDHENMFWYRQDPGLGLRLIYFSYDVKMKEKGDIPEGYSVSREKKERFSLILESASTNQTSMYLCASSLGGVAEAFFGQGTRLTVV.

The genes are TRBV4-1 and TRBJ1-6, with unresolved D. V was cut by 1 base and J by 5 bases, with 9 bases left in between. The CDR3 extends over 15 amino acids. CDR1 MGHRA and CDR2 YSYEKL come from the germline V gene. This chain's CDR3 is CASSQGTHNNSPLHF. The CDR3 DNA follows: TGCGCCAGCAGCCAAGGGACCCATAATAATTCACCCCTCCACTTT.

V gene TRBV11-2 combines with J gene TRBJ2-6; D gene ambiguous. This CDR3 is 15 amino acids long. CDR1 is SGHAT and CDR2 is FQNNGV in the germline V gene. The V end lost 1 base, the J end lost 0 bases, and 4 bases lay between the germline ends. CDR3 DNA sequence: TGTGCCAGCAGCTTAGGGGTCTCTGGGGCCAACGTCCTGACTTTC. This gives the protein CASSLGVSGANVLTF.